This TCR beta chain was identified during a study of cytomegalovirus exposure and HLA in healthy donors. Study conclusions and caveats: Common viral pathogens were later found to be apparently linked to several of the most significant clusters. Cytomegalovirus-associated TCR beta chains were listed, numbering 164.

The germline V gene has CDR1 SGHRS and CDR2 YFSETQ. V lost 4 bases, J lost 4 bases, and 20 bases lay in between. The CDR3 extends over 16 amino acids. Vbeta (60) and Jbeta (13) primers were used in the PCR. Some clones are missing from TCRdb's copy, which holds only in-frame ones; the method was immunoSEQ multiplex PCR. This table holds about 120,000 clones, roughly 80% found once. On this clone itself: The target antigen is unknown.

The sequencing sample was made of PBMCs. The V gene is TRBV5-1, the J gene TRBJ1-2; TRBD1 might be the D (6 bases). The receptor's source is a man between 60 and 70 years old in good health and CMV-seropositive. CDR3 DNA: TGCGCCAGCAGCCTCTCCTCCGGGACAAACCTCTATGGCTACACCTTC. Translation: CASSLSSGTNLYGYTF.